These T cell receptor beta chains were read from a single sample in a study of shared clonotypes between healthy human individuals. Sequencing was performed with immunoSEQ multiplex PCR; in TCRdb, only in-frame clones are kept and a portion is missing. The data contain about 2.1 million clones, just over 90% of them singletons. What was sequenced was naive CD8+ T cells from PBMCs. These TCRs come from a man aged 18 to 35 in good health. Some clones in this sample may be carry-over from other donors' samples. CDR3s include the opening cysteine and the closing phenylalanine or tryptophan. The D gene is left open where the match is weak. Part of the rows lack a size; the others show once, few, many or a class for expanded clones.

clone size	J gene	D gene	V gene	CDR3 protein	CDR3 DNA
once	TRBJ2-7	TRBD2	TRBV2	CASRQGGDYEQYF	TGTGCCAGCCGCCAGGGAGGGGACTACGAGCAGTACTTC
.	TRBJ2-7	TRBD2	TRBV7-9	CASSLPQSGGSGEQYF	TGTGCCAGCAGCTTACCGCAATCGGGCGGGAGCGGTGAGCAGTACTTC
.	TRBJ2-3	TRBD1	TRBV7-8	CASSLALIEGTGVRDTQYF	TGTGCCAGCAGCTTAGCGCTTATTGAGGGGACAGGGGTTAGAGATACGCAGTATTTT
.	TRBJ2-1	.	TRBV2	CASSEMVTLGDEQFF	TGTGCCAGCAGTGAAATGGTGACTCTAGGTGATGAGCAGTTCTTC
.	TRBJ2-7	.	TRBV30	CAWRDRLDVSYEQYF	TGTGCCTGGAGGGACCGCCTGGACGTATCCTACGAGCAGTACTTC
.	TRBJ2-1	.	TRBV4-3	CASSQSAGRGNEQFF	TGCGCCAGCAGCCAATCCGCGGGGCGGGGCAATGAGCAGTTCTTC
.	TRBJ2-1	TRBD2	TRBV7-3	CASSPTVAGAMNEQFF	TGTGCCAGCAGCCCCACGGTAGCGGGAGCTATGAATGAGCAGTTCTTC
.	TRBJ1-2	TRBD1	TRBV7-9	CASSLGQGAGYGYTF	TGTGCCAGCAGCTTGGGACAGGGGGCGGGCTATGGCTACACCTTC
.	TRBJ1-2	.	TRBV27	CASSLIAGSPRNGYTF	TGTGCCAGCAGTTTAATAGCTGGTTCCCCCCGGAATGGCTACACCTTC
few	TRBJ1-1	.	TRBV4-1	CASSPTTVPQAFF	TGCGCCAGCAGTCCTACGACAGTCCCCCAAGCTTTCTTT
.	TRBJ2-6	TRBD1	TRBV5-3	CARRPGTDTEPSGANVLTF	TGTGCCAGAAGGCCCGGGACAGACACTGAACCCTCTGGGGCCAACGTCCTGACTTTC
.	TRBJ2-4	.	TRBV7-9	CASSPGGELGSFPIDIQYF	TGTGCCAGCAGCCCCGGGGGCGAGCTGGGTTCATTCCCAATCGACATTCAGTACTTC
.	TRBJ1-5	.	TRBV7-9	CASSLDYGNNQPQHF	TGTGCCAGCAGCTTAGACTACGGGAACAATCAGCCCCAGCATTTT
once	TRBJ2-1	TRBD2	TRBV27	CASRPLAGVVNEQFF	TGTGCCAGCAGACCATTAGCGGGAGTGGTGAATGAGCAGTTCTTC
.	TRBJ2-1	.	TRBV25-1	CASKDATYNEQFF	TGTGCCAGCAAGGACGCAACCTACAATGAGCAGTTCTTC
.	TRBJ2-2	.	TRBV28	CASGGTVPSIVAGELFF	TGTGCCAGCGGGGGGACAGTTCCTTCGATTGTTGCCGGGGAGCTGTTTTTT
.	TRBJ2-5	.	TRBV12-1	CARGRLGETQYF	TGTGCCAGAGGGAGGCTGGGGGAGACCCAGTACTTC
.	TRBJ1-4	TRBD1	TRBV27	CASSGQGDEKLFF	TGTGCCAGCAGTGGACAGGGGGATGAAAAACTGTTTTTT
.	TRBJ2-1	TRBD2	TRBV9	CASSVVSDAGGTLFRIGDEQFF	TGTGCCAGCAGCGTAGTATCGGACGCGGGAGGAACTTTATTTAGAATAGGGGATGAGCAGTTCTTC
.	TRBJ1-4	.	TRBV5-6	CASSQQGGYEKLFF	TGTGCCAGCAGCCAACAGGGAGGTTATGAAAAACTGTTTTTT
.	TRBJ2-1	TRBD2	TRBV7-6	CASSEDSGSKYNEQFF	TGTGCCAGCAGCGAAGATAGCGGGAGTAAATACAATGAGCAGTTCTTC
.	TRBJ2-1	TRBD2	TRBV30	CAWGGGENEQFF	TGTGCCTGGGGCGGGGGGGAAAATGAGCAGTTCTTC
.	TRBJ2-7	.	TRBV10-3	CAIITETYEQYF	TGTGCCATCATAACCGAGACCTACGAGCAGTACTTC
.	TRBJ1-1	.	TRBV7-9	CASSHGLNTEAFF	TGTGCCAGCAGCCACGGGCTGAACACTGAAGCTTTCTTT
.	TRBJ2-7	.	TRBV19	CASSHGSLAPGYEQYF	TGTGCCAGTAGCCATGGAAGCCTAGCGCCGGGCTACGAGCAGTACTTC
.	TRBJ1-5	TRBD1	TRBV4-1	CASSQVTGARQPQHF	TGCGCCAGCAGCCAGGTGACAGGGGCCAGGCAGCCCCAGCATTTT
few	TRBJ2-7	TRBD2	TRBV27	CASSLRTSGIDEQYF	TGTGCCAGCAGTCTCCGGACTAGCGGGATCGACGAGCAGTACTTC
.	TRBJ1-4	.	TRBV6-4	CASRPTGRSNEKLFF	TGTGCCAGCAGGCCCACAGGGCGGTCTAATGAAAAACTGTTTTTT